Listed here are 27 T cell receptor beta chains from one sample, sequenced in a study of shared clonotypes between healthy human individuals. Sequenced by immunoSEQ multiplex PCR; TCRdb stores in-frame clones only, minus some. The sample holds 300,000 to 400,000 clones, 80% to 90% seen once. Sequencing was done on a sample of memory CD8+ T cells sorted from blood. Subset specified: CD45RO+ cells pooled with CCR7-negative TemRA cells. These receptors all stem from a young man in good health.

The chain couples TRBV2 to TRBJ1-4, with 8 bases matching TRBD1. V shed 10 bases, J shed 6 bases, and the junction held 10 bases outside the gene matches. CDR3 length: 14 amino acids. The germline V gene has CDR1 SNHLY and CDR2 FYNNEI. The DNA of the CDR3 is TGTGCCACCGTCCTCGGACAGGGTGATGAAAAACTGTTTTTT. It encodes CATVLGQGDEKLFF.

A single count supports this clone. V is TRBV6-1 and J is TRBJ2-1; 7 nucleotides line up with TRBD1. The CDR3 runs to 13 residues. Germline-derived CDR1 and CDR2 are MNHNS and SASEGT. J was trimmed by 0 bases and V by 8 bases; bases with no gene match: 1. The CDR3 nucleotides read TGTGCCAGCCGGGACAGCTCCTACAATGAGCAGTTCTTC. This translates into CASRDSSYNEQFF.

This clone was seen more than once but under ten times. Its ends do not fully match the called genes, so a read error is possible. The rearrangement uses TRBV7-7 and TRBJ2-5; 11 bases map to TRBD1. The CDR3 is 15 residues long. The V gene's germline CDR1 is SSHAT and CDR2 FNYEAQ (reference sequence). The CDR3 coding sequence is TGTGCTAGCAGCTCCTGGACAGGGGGCATGGAGACCCAGTACTTC. Translated: CASSSWTGGMETQYF. Together with reference TRBV7-7 and TRBJ2-5, the CDR3 gives the full variable domain: GAGVSQSPRYKVTKRGQDVTLRCDPISSHATLYWYQQALGQGPEFLTYFNYEAQPDKSGLPSDRFSAERPEGSISTLTIQRTEQRDSAMYRCASSSWTGGMETQYFGPGTRLLVL.

The chain has TRBV2 and TRBJ2-7; possibly TRBD1 for D (5 bases). In germline, CDR1 is SNHLY, CDR2 FYNNEI. The ends were cut back, 6 bases at V and 0 bases at J, with 9 bases in the middle. The CDR3 runs to 13 residues. CDR3 in amino acids: CASRPQDSYEQYF. In DNA form, the CDR3 reads TGTGCCAGCAGACCACAGGACTCCTACGAGCAGTACTTC.

This chain links TRBV4-1 with TRBJ1-6; possibly TRBD1 for D (6 bases). Looked up from germline, CDR1 is MGHRA and CDR2 is YSYEKL. This CDR3 region has 16 residues. Trimming shortened V by 1 base and J by 4 bases, and 11 bases separated the two germline ends. CDR3 nucleotide sequence: TGCGCCAGCAGCCAAGCCGGACAGCTATATAATTCACCCCTCCACTTT. Its protein product is CASSQAGQLYNSPLHF.

The genes are TRBV6-5 and TRBJ2-7; D gene ambiguous. Germline V gene sequence: CDR1 MNHEY, CDR2 SVGAGI. The V and J ends lost 2 bases and 2 bases respectively, with 10 bases between them. The CDR3 extends over 14 amino acids. The CDR3 DNA follows: TGTGCCAGCAGTTACCCCAGTAGACCCTACGAGCAGTACTTC. As protein: CASSYPSRPYEQYF.

V and J are TRBV7-3 and TRBJ2-3; the D gene is possibly TRBD1 (6 bases). The CDR3 extends over 14 amino acids. Germline CDR1 is SGHTA and CDR2 is FQGTGA. Trimming pared 5 bases from V and 8 bases from J, leaving 17 bases between. The CDR3 sequence is CASSRYPGAGTQYF. The CDR3 coding sequence is TGTGCCAGCAGCCGCTACCCAGGGGCTGGTACGCAGTATTTT.

The chain carries TRBV27 and TRBJ2-7, with D unresolved. CDR1 and CDR2 (germline): MNHEY, SMNVEV (reference sequence). The CDR3 totals 15 residues. V gave up 3 bases and J gave up 0 bases, with 12 bases separating them. The CDR3 reads CASSFGRATSYEQYF. The CDR3 nucleotides are TGTGCCAGCAGTTTCGGTAGGGCGACCTCCTACGAGCAGTACTTC.

In this sample, this clone turned up many times. This sample includes further DNA sequences coding for the same CDR3. The chain employs TRBV7-9 and TRBJ1-2; D is possibly TRBD1 (5 bases). The V gene lost 5 bases and the J gene lost 8 bases, with 15 bases spanning the gap. Germline V CDR1 and CDR2: SEHNR, FQNEAQ (reference sequence). This CDR3 has 13 amino acids. CDR3 loop: CASSANTGDGYTF. In nucleotides, the CDR3 is TGTGCCAGCAGCGCGAACACGGGGGACGGCTACACCTTC.

This clone showed up just once. This chain connects TRBV4-3 to TRBJ1-2, with TRBD1 matching over 10 bases. The V segment lost 6 bases and the J segment 6 bases; nucleotides outside the gene matches: 10. In germline, CDR1 is LGHNA, CDR2 YSLEER. The CDR3 spans 15 residues. The CDR3 DNA follows: TGCGCCAGCAGGGACGGGACAGGGGTTTTTGATGGCTACACCTTC. Translation gives CASRDGTGVFDGYTF.

V and J are TRBV27 and TRBJ2-3; 8 nucleotides line up with TRBD2. The CDR3 has 16 amino acids. Germline values: CDR1 MNHEY, CDR2 SMNVEV (reference sequence). J lost 0 bases, V lost 3 bases, and 5 bases had no gene match. The CDR3 spells CASSFYGGESTDTQYF. The CDR3 nucleotides are TGTGCCAGCAGTTTCTACGGGGGGGAAAGCACAGATACGCAGTATTTT.

This clone was seen ten or more times. The chain combines TRBV27 with TRBJ2-1; D uncertain. In germline, CDR1 is MNHEY, CDR2 SMNVEV (reference sequence). The CDR3 sequence is 14 residues long. Trimming removed 5 bases at V and 5 bases at J, with 13 bases between. DNA for the CDR3: TGTGCCAGCAGTATTTTGATGGTGGACAATGAGCAGTTCTTC. Protein sequence: CASSILMVDNEQFF.

The chain recombines TRBV11-2 with TRBJ2-5; TRBD2 matches at 11 bases. This CDR3 region has 15 residues. Per germline, CDR1 SGHAT and CDR2 FQNNGV. J was trimmed by 5 bases and V by 4 bases; bases with no gene match: 6. In DNA, the CDR3 is TGTGCCAGCAGCTACGGGAGGACTAGCGGGGAGACCCAGTACTTC. This codes for CASSYGRTSGETQYF. The whole variable domain, filled in from reference TRBV11-2 and TRBJ2-5, reads EAGVAQSPRYKIIEKRQSVAFWCNPISGHATLYWYQQILGQGPKLLIQFQNNGVVDDSQLPKDRFSAERLKGVDSTLKIQPAKLEDSAVYLCASSYGRTSGETQYFGPGTRLLVL.

This chain uses TRBV7-9 with TRBJ1-1, with unresolved D. CDR1 SEHNR and CDR2 FQNEAQ come from the germline V gene (reference sequence). The CDR3 length is 10 residues. Trimming pared 8 bases from V and 8 bases from J, leaving 9 bases between. The CDR3 DNA reads TGTGCCAGCGGCCGACCCGAAGCTTTCTTT. Its translation is CASGRPEAFF. Complete variable domain (other parts from reference TRBV7-9 and TRBJ1-1): DTGVSQNPRHKITKRGQNVTFRCDPISEHNRLYWYRQTLGQGPEFLTYFQNEAQLEKSRLLSDRFSAERPKGSFSTLEIQRTEQGDSAMYLCASGRPEAFFGQGTRLTVV.

The V and J genes are TRBV27 and TRBJ1-5; TRBD1 agrees at 8 bases. V trimming: 3 bases; J trimming: 7 bases; junction bases outside the gene matches: 5. This CDR3 is built from 14 residues. Germline V gene lookup returns CDR1 MNHEY and CDR2 SMNVEV (reference sequence). The CDR3 loop reads CASSFTGGGQPQHF. As DNA, the CDR3 is TGTGCCAGCAGTTTCACAGGGGGGGGACAGCCCCAGCATTTT.

The chain joins TRBV5-1 to TRBJ2-4; TRBD1 aligns across 7 bases. In germline, CDR1 is SGHRS, CDR2 YFSETQ. Unmatched junction bases numbered 9, after V lost 0 bases and J lost 0 bases. This CDR3 contains 18 residues. The CDR3 reads CASSLEPTGKGAKNIQYF. The CDR3 nucleotides read TGCGCCAGCAGCTTGGAGCCGACAGGGAAAGGAGCCAAAAACATTCAGTACTTC.

The chain combines TRBV6-6 with TRBJ2-7; 9 bases agree with TRBD1. The trim removed 2 bases at V and 1 base at J, leaving 6 bases unmatched. The CDR3 length is 16 residues. Per the germline V gene, CDR1 is MNHNY and CDR2 is SVGAGI (reference sequence). The CDR3 reads CASSYRGGQGSYEQYF. The DNA for the CDR3 is TGTGCCAGCAGTTACCGCGGGGGACAGGGATCCTACGAGCAGTACTTC.

V and J are TRBV7-9 and TRBJ1-1, with a weak D call TRBD1 (5 bases). The germline V and J ends were trimmed by 5 bases and 1 base, with 17 bases remaining between them. Germline V lookup: CDR1 SEHNR, CDR2 FQNEAQ (reference sequence). This CDR3 contains 16 residues. In nucleotides, the CDR3 is TGTGCCAGCAGCCCGGCCGGGGCCGTCGCGAACACTGAAGCTTTCTTT. The encoded protein is CASSPAGAVANTEAFF.

This clone was found a few times. This chain connects TRBV9 to TRBJ2-5, with 11 bases fitting TRBD2. CDR1 and CDR2 (germline): SGDLS, YYNGEE. Unmatched junction bases numbered 6, after V lost 3 bases and J lost 5 bases. The CDR3 consists of 15 residues. In DNA, the CDR3 is TGTGCCAGCAGCGAGACATTAGCGGGAGGGGAGACCCAGTACTTC. It specifies CASSETLAGGETQYF.

V gene TRBV18 combines with J gene TRBJ2-7; tentatively, D is TRBD1 (6 bases). This CDR3 contains 15 residues. With 5 bases removed from V and 2 bases from J, the gap between germline ends came to 16 bases. CDR1 and CDR2 from the germline V gene are KGHSH and LQKENI. This CDR3 reads CASSRNRAQTYEQYF. DNA for the CDR3: TGTGCCAGCTCAAGAAACAGGGCTCAGACCTACGAGCAGTACTTC.

This clone was detected only once. The chain is built from TRBV7-8 and TRBJ1-5; D is possibly TRBD1 (5 bases). Trimming removed 0 bases from V and 0 bases from J, with 9 bases in between. CDR1 and CDR2 from the germline V gene are SGHVS and FQNEAQ. The CDR3 contains 16 residues. The CDR3, as DNA: TGTGCCAGCAGCTTAGCCGGGGCCTATAGCAATCAGCCCCAGCATTTT. Residues: CASSLAGAYSNQPQHF.

This chain joins TRBV7-8 and TRBJ2-7; possible D gene TRBD1, 6 bases. The CDR3 totals 16 residues. Germline lookup yields CDR1 SGHVS and CDR2 FQNEAQ. The germline V and J ends were trimmed by 4 bases and 2 bases, with 18 bases remaining between them. CDR3 coding DNA: TGTGCCAGCAGCTCGAATTTGGGGGCGATTACCTACGAGCAGTACTTC. This gives the protein CASSSNLGAITYEQYF. Complete variable domain (other parts from reference TRBV7-8 and TRBJ2-7): GAGVSQSPRYKVAKRGQDVALRCDPISGHVSLFWYQQALGQGPEFLTYFQNEAQLDKSGLPSDRFFAERPEGSVSTLKIQRTQQEDSAVYLCASSSNLGAITYEQYFGPGTRLTVT.

This clone was counted a single time. The chain has TRBV10-2 and TRBJ1-1, with 7 bases fitting TRBD1. The CDR3 consists of 13 residues. V lost 10 bases, J lost 0 bases, and 5 bases stayed unmatched. Germline values: CDR1 WSHSY, CDR2 SAAADI. The CDR3 DNA is TGCGCCACCTTAGGACAGGTGAACACTGAAGCTTTCTTT. Residues: CATLGQVNTEAFF.

This clone was seen once. V usage is TRBV6-5 and J usage is TRBJ2-7; no definite D call. The CDR3 runs 13 residues. Germline-derived CDR1 and CDR2 are MNHEY and SVGAGI. The V end was cut by 0 bases, the J end by 5 bases, with 8 bases between. This CDR3 is CASSYSVVNEQYF. DNA for the CDR3: TGTGCCAGCAGTTACTCGGTCGTCAACGAGCAGTACTTC.

This chain uses TRBV9 with TRBJ2-7; D tentatively reads TRBD1 or TRBD2 (5 bases each). V was trimmed by 3 bases and J by 4 bases, leaving 14 bases between them. CDR3 length equals 14 residues. Germline V lookup: CDR1 SGDLS, CDR2 YYNGEE. CDR3 residues: CASSAEGFWYEQYF. The CDR3 DNA reads TGTGCCAGCAGCGCAGAGGGGTTTTGGTACGAGCAGTACTTC.

The chain employs TRBV10-3 and TRBJ2-1; 9 nucleotides align to TRBD1. Looked up from germline, CDR1 is ENHRY and CDR2 is SYGVKD. The CDR3 extends over 17 amino acids. The V and J ends lost 3 bases and 5 bases, in that order; junction bases with no gene match: 11. CDR3 DNA sequence: TGTGCCATCAGTGACTACCTCGGGGACAGGGTGGACAATGAGCAGTTCTTC. Its translation: CAISDYLGDRVDNEQFF.

The CDR3 DNA follows: TGTGCCACCGTCCCAGAACAGGGGGAGAACACTGAAGCTTTCTTT. Encoded protein: CATVPEQGENTEAFF. The chain employs TRBV6-9 and TRBJ1-1; 8 bases are a match to TRBD1. Germline V CDR1 and CDR2: MNHGY, SVAAGI. The junction had 11 bases not matched to a gene; V was cut back by 10 bases and J by 1 base. The CDR3 spans 15 residues.